These T cell receptor beta chains were read from a single sample in a study of blood T cells in healthy people across ages. TCRdb ran MiXCR on the 5' RACE reads and lists one entry per CDR3 protein. The table lists 980,000 or so distinct CDR3 sequences, roughly 52% of them singletons. The sequenced sample consisted of blood. The receptors originated from a man aged 30 to 39 in good health. Both conserved end residues are part of each CDR3. The D gene is left open where the match is weak. Not all rows give a size; the values are once, few, many and, for expanded clones, a class.

clone_size j_call d_call v_call cdr3_aa cdr3_nt
NA TRBJ1-5 NA TRBV7-3 CASSLTGASEPQHF TGTGCCAGCAGCTTAACCGGGGCCTCTGAGCCCCAGCATTTT
many TRBJ2-5 TRBD2 TRBV7-6 CASSDWTSGGPRETQYF TGTGCCAGCAGCGACTGGACTAGCGGGGGCCCCAGGGAGACCCAGTACTTC
NA TRBJ1-6 NA TRBV5-1 CASSADTSYNSPLHF TGCGCCAGCAGCGCGGACACCTCCTATAATTCACCCCTCCACTTT
NA TRBJ2-6 NA TRBV3-1 CASSQVHRAPGANVLTF TGTGCCAGCAGCCAAGTTCACAGGGCACCTGGGGCCAACGTCCTGACTTTC
NA TRBJ2-5 NA TRBV28 CASIHQETQYF TGTGCCAGCATCCACCAAGAGACCCAGTACTTC
few TRBJ2-3 TRBD2 TRBV4-1 CASSPTSGGPTDTQYF TGTGCCAGCAGTCCCACTAGCGGGGGGCCCACAGATACGCAGTATTTT
NA TRBJ1-1 NA TRBV12-3/TRBV12-4 CASRLGTVNTEAFF TGTGCCAGCAGGCTAGGGACGGTTAACACTGAAGCTTTCTTT
NA TRBJ1-4 NA TRBV27 CASSLQGNEKPFF TGTGCCAGCAGTTTACAGGGTAATGAAAAACCGTTTTTT
NA TRBJ1-1 NA TRBV20-1 CSARGQLDTEAFF TGCAGTGCTAGAGGACAACTGGACACTGAAGCTTTCTTT
NA TRBJ2-3 NA TRBV4-1 CASSQGGGPSASTDTQYF TGCGCCAGCAGCCAAGGTGGGGGGCCTAGTGCTAGCACAGATACGCAGTATTTT
NA TRBJ2-7 TRBD1 TRBV9 CASSVGQGAVEQYF TGTGCCAGCAGCGTCGGACAGGGGGCTGTCGAGCAGTACTTC
once TRBJ2-3 NA TRBV2 CASKRESTDTQYF TGTGCCAGCAAAAGGGAAAGCACAGATACGCAGTATTTT
many TRBJ2-1 TRBD2 TRBV7-2 CASSPLTSGAYNEQFF TGTGCCAGCAGCCCGTTAACTAGCGGGGCCTACAATGAGCAGTTCTTC
few TRBJ2-1 NA TRBV20-1 CSAITGDYNEQFF TGCAGTGCTATTACGGGGGACTACAATGAGCAGTTCTTC
NA TRBJ1-6 TRBD1 TRBV5-6 CASSPDGQAINSPLHF TGTGCCAGCAGCCCTGATGGACAGGCCATAAATTCACCCCTCCACTTT
NA TRBJ2-5 NA TRBV6-1 CASSDGGRNEQYF TGTGCCAGCAGTGACGGGGGCCGCAATGAGCAGTACTTC
NA TRBJ2-7 NA TRBV6-1 CASSDPTGRNEQYF TGTGCCAGCAGTGACCCGACAGGGAGGAATGAGCAGTACTTC
NA TRBJ2-4 TRBD2 TRBV7-2 CASSFNSGGEKNIQYF TGTGCCAGCAGCTTTAATAGCGGGGGGGAGAAAAACATTCAGTACTTC
few TRBJ1-4 TRBD1 TRBV29-1 CSVDFSGGGEKLFF TGCAGCGTTGACTTTTCAGGGGGCGGTGAAAAACTGTTTTTT
NA TRBJ2-7 TRBD2 TRBV10-3 CAISEAISGGHFNEQYF TGTGCCATCAGTGAGGCCATTAGCGGGGGCCATTTCAACGAGCAGTACTTC
few TRBJ2-5 TRBD1 TRBV5-8 CASSLRGRKKETQYF TGTGCCAGCAGCTTGAGGGGGCGTAAAAAAGAGACCCAGTACTTC
NA TRBJ1-2 NA TRBV7-2 CASSKEQVGGYTF TGTGCCAGCAGCAAGGAACAGGTCGGGGGCTACACCTTC
NA TRBJ2-3 NA TRBV10-3 CAIKRGPGDTQYF TGTGCCATCAAACGGGGGCCTGGTGATACGCAGTATTTT
NA TRBJ2-5 TRBD2 TRBV5-1 CASSYGLAGGPGQETQYF TGCGCCAGCAGCTACGGACTAGCGGGGGGGCCCGGACAAGAGACCCAGTACTTC
few TRBJ2-5 TRBD2 TRBV4-2 CASSQATSSLAETQYF TGTGCCAGCAGCCAAGCGACTAGCTCGTTAGCCGAGACCCAGTACTTC
NA TRBJ1-5 NA TRBV7-9 CASSPVGATGNQPQHF TGTGCCAGCAGCCCTGTAGGGGCAACGGGCAATCAGCCCCAGCATTTT
NA TRBJ2-2 TRBD1 TRBV5-1 CASSLGYRGSTGELFF TGCGCCAGCAGCTTGGGTTACAGGGGGAGCACCGGGGAGCTGTTTTTT
NA TRBJ2-2 NA TRBV7-9 CGVGELFF TGCGGTGTCGGGGAGCTGTTTTTT
NA TRBJ2-3 NA TRBV7-6 CASTQKGVGTDTQYF TGTGCCAGCACCCAGAAAGGGGTGGGGACAGATACGCAGTATTTT
few TRBJ2-7 TRBD1 TRBV20-1 CSALPGQGDEQYF TGCAGTGCGTTGCCGGGACAGGGCGACGAGCAGTACTTC
few TRBJ1-5 NA TRBV12-3/TRBV12-4 CASRSGDRGIGNQPQHF TGTGCCAGCAGATCAGGGGATCGAGGTATTGGCAATCAGCCCCAGCATTTT
NA TRBJ2-6 TRBD1 TRBV20-1 CSARAHRGQGANVLTF TGCAGTGCTAGAGCGCACAGGGGGCAGGGGGCCAACGTCCTGACTTTC
NA TRBJ2-2 NA TRBV24-1 CATSDWGSHPNTGELFF TGTGCCACCAGTGATTGGGGCTCACACCCGAACACCGGGGAGCTGTTTTTT
NA TRBJ2-5 TRBD2 TRBV5-1 CASRFTGTSLETQYF TGCGCCAGCAGGTTTACCGGGACTAGCCTAGAGACCCAGTACTTC
once TRBJ2-5 NA TRBV4-1 CASSRVEEDEQYF TGCGCCAGCAGCCGCGTGGAGGAAGATGAGCAGTACTTC
few TRBJ2-4 TRBD1 TRBV6-2/TRBV6-3 CASSWGQGVDIQYF TGTGCCAGCAGTTGGGGACAGGGAGTCGACATTCAGTACTTC
NA TRBJ1-1 TRBD1 TRBV7-9 CASSLVGDRVILRAFF TGTGCCAGCAGCTTAGTCGGGGACAGGGTAATTTTGCGGGCTTTCTTT
NA TRBJ2-5 NA TRBV20-1 CSELSYQETQYF TGCAGTGAACTGTCGTACCAAGAGACCCAGTACTTC
few TRBJ2-1 TRBD2 TRBV3-1 CASSQVPGGAYNEQFF TGTGCCAGCAGCCAAGTCCCGGGGGGGGCCTACAATGAGCAGTTCTTC
NA TRBJ2-7 NA TRBV20-1 CSAREARGLASSYEQYF TGCAGTGCTAGAGAAGCGAGGGGCCTCGCGAGCTCCTACGAGCAGTACTTC
NA TRBJ2-3 NA TRBV5-1 CASSLRSWGDTQYF TGCGCCAGCAGCTTGCGCTCCTGGGGGGATACGCAGTATTTT
NA TRBJ2-2 TRBD1 TRBV6-2/TRBV6-3 CASSQRTGWLTGELFF TGTGCCAGCAGCCAGAGGACAGGGTGGCTCACCGGGGAGCTGTTTTTT
few TRBJ2-2 TRBD1 TRBV4-1 CASSQEWVTGDTGELFF TGCGCCAGCAGCCAAGAATGGGTTACAGGGGACACCGGGGAGCTGTTTTTT
NA TRBJ2-7 TRBD1 TRBV2 CASSGQGAFNYEQYF TGTGCCAGCAGTGGACAGGGGGCTTTCAACTACGAGCAGTACTTC
NA TRBJ2-7 TRBD1 TRBV20-1 CSARDNRGSYEQYF TGCAGTGCTAGGGACAACAGGGGCAGCTACGAGCAGTACTTC
NA TRBJ1-2 NA TRBV27 CASSSLQGLSNGYTF TGTGCCAGCAGTTCCCTGCAGGGTCTCAGCAATGGCTACACCTTC
few TRBJ2-7 NA TRBV7-2 CASSAGLSSYEQYF TGTGCCAGCAGTGCGGGACTCAGCTCCTACGAGCAGTACTTC
NA TRBJ1-1 NA TRBV7-2 CASTPTRQQDTEAFF TGTGCCAGCACCCCAACCCGGCAGCAGGACACTGAAGCTTTCTTT
few TRBJ1-1 NA TRBV9 CASSGDGEEGTEAFF TGTGCCAGCAGCGGGGACGGCGAAGAGGGCACTGAAGCTTTCTTT
NA TRBJ2-1 NA TRBV3-1 CASSFFDRPYNEQFF TGTGCCAGCAGCTTTTTCGACAGGCCCTACAATGAGCAGTTCTTC
NA TRBJ2-7 NA TRBV2 CASSRRGESSYNEQYF TGTGCCAGCAGTCGGCGGGGTGAAAGCTCCTACAATGAGCAGTACTTC
few TRBJ1-2 NA TRBV5-1 CASSLSLVYGYTF TGCGCCAGCAGCTTGAGTCTGGTCTATGGCTACACCTTC
NA TRBJ2-7 NA TRBV5-1 CASSSTGGYDEQYF TGCGCCAGCAGCTCGACCGGCGGGTACGACGAGCAGTACTTC
NA TRBJ2-2 NA TRBV19 CASSIDGFTGELFF TGTGCCAGTAGTATAGACGGATTTACGGGGGAGCTGTTTTTT
NA TRBJ2-3 NA TRBV20-1 CSAGGGGGTDTQYF TGCAGTGCTGGAGGCGGCGGGGGCACGGATACGCAGTATTTT